This TCR beta chain is drawn from a study of cytotoxic CD8 clonotypes in ibrutinib-treated CLL. The CDR3 has 15 amino acids. Germline values: CDR1 MDHEN, CDR2 SYDVKM. V was clipped by 1 base and J by 6 bases, with 14 bases between them. Clones were read by immunoSEQ multiplex PCR, and TCRdb kept only the in-frame ones, dropping some. The table shows roughly 24,000 clones, with approximately 80% occurring only once. This TCR came from a human donor with chronic lymphocytic leukemia. This chain connects TRBV28 to TRBJ2-3, with D perhaps matching TRBD2 (6 bases). This specimen was PBMCs, taken before ibrutinib treatment. The CDR3 is CASSLSRRGGDTQYF. CDR3 sequence (DNA): TGTGCCAGCAGTTTATCTCGGCGGGGTGGGGATACGCAGTATTTT.